A selection of T cell receptor beta chains follows, all from one sample in a study of blood T cell repertoires in COVID-19. Using immunoSEQ multiplex PCR, the repertoire was profiled, and TCRdb retains in-frame clones only, with some absent. Among 95,000 to 150,000 clones listed, roughly 74% were seen once. The material sequenced was peripheral blood. The receptors derive from a man between 60 and 75 years old with acute or convalescent COVID-19. CDR3s include the opening cysteine and the closing phenylalanine or tryptophan. The order of the fields is clone size, V gene, CDR3 protein. Size values are once, few and many counts, or a class for expanded clones, and some rows have none.

clone_size: .
v_call: TRBV3-1/TRBV3-2
cdr3_aa: CASSQGRSGGAGFIDTQYF

clone_size: few
v_call: TRBV5-1
cdr3_aa: CASSSQGKNTEAFF

clone_size: .
v_call: TRBV6-2/TRBV6-3
cdr3_aa: CASSYPRGYTDTQYF

clone_size: .
v_call: TRBV7-9
cdr3_aa: CASSHSQGNTIYF

clone_size: .
v_call: TRBV29-1
cdr3_aa: CTGTGSDTEAFF

clone_size: few
v_call: TRBV27
cdr3_aa: CASSLRQTNYGYTF

clone_size: .
v_call: TRBV5-1
cdr3_aa: CASSLSAGRETQYF

clone_size: .
v_call: TRBV30
cdr3_aa: CAWSSGVSTEAFF

clone_size: .
v_call: TRBV5-6
cdr3_aa: CASSQQGHRTTGELFF

clone_size: .
v_call: TRBV14
cdr3_aa: CASSPQGRAFGTEAFF

clone_size: .
v_call: TRBV4-1
cdr3_aa: CASSRGQGYEQYF

clone_size: .
v_call: TRBV7-3
cdr3_aa: CASSLRSGGREAFF

clone_size: .
v_call: TRBV29-1
cdr3_aa: CSVRQGAGYGYTF

clone_size: few
v_call: TRBV5-6
cdr3_aa: CASIGNRGRTEAFF

clone_size: few
v_call: TRBV5-1
cdr3_aa: CASSFQGGGTDTQYF

clone_size: .
v_call: TRBV5-4
cdr3_aa: CASSETGAGRNTEAFF

clone_size: .
v_call: TRBV30
cdr3_aa: CAWSVGGLAAFF

clone_size: .
v_call: TRBV9
cdr3_aa: CASSPTGGSGVEQYF

clone_size: .
v_call: TRBV24-1
cdr3_aa: CATGESSYNEQFF

clone_size: .
v_call: TRBV27
cdr3_aa: CASSLYRGAGQETQYF

clone_size: .
v_call: TRBV5-1
cdr3_aa: CASSFDSTYGYTF

clone_size: .
v_call: TRBV5-1
cdr3_aa: CASSLSGGAAQKDTQYF

clone_size: once
v_call: TRBV5-6
cdr3_aa: CASSLSPGGVSGELFF

clone_size: .
v_call: TRBV30
cdr3_aa: CAWSANSNSPLHF

clone_size: .
v_call: TRBV9
cdr3_aa: CASRGLAGDRTDTQYF

clone_size: .
v_call: TRBV23-1
cdr3_aa: CASSLEWGEALNTEAFF

clone_size: .
v_call: TRBV5-1
cdr3_aa: CASSLGGTSGVSEQYF

clone_size: .
v_call: TRBV24-1
cdr3_aa: CATSDFRAGHYNEQFF

clone_size: .
v_call: TRBV24-1
cdr3_aa: CATSDLQGTYGYTF

clone_size: few
v_call: TRBV5-6
cdr3_aa: CASSLISGSYEQYF

clone_size: .
v_call: TRBV19
cdr3_aa: CASSERQGNTEAFF

clone_size: once
v_call: TRBV12-3/TRBV12-4
cdr3_aa: CASEDRGNQPQHF

clone_size: .
v_call: TRBV25-1
cdr3_aa: CASSRDRGDYGYTF

clone_size: .
v_call: TRBV7-8
cdr3_aa: CASSKGLDYEQYF

clone_size: .
v_call: TRBV28
cdr3_aa: CATSRGTINYGYTF

clone_size: .
v_call: TRBV18
cdr3_aa: CASSPQGKTEAFF

clone_size: .
v_call: TRBV2
cdr3_aa: CASMGGGLYEQYF

clone_size: .
v_call: TRBV9
cdr3_aa: CASSVVESSGYWGEQFF

clone_size: once
v_call: TRBV15
cdr3_aa: CATSRQTGGIYGYTF

clone_size: .
v_call: TRBV27
cdr3_aa: CASSPTSGGQETQYF

clone_size: .
v_call: TRBV19
cdr3_aa: CASSIRDRRLGGYTF

clone_size: few
v_call: TRBV6-5
cdr3_aa: CASRLLGPRDGYTF

clone_size: few
v_call: TRBV18
cdr3_aa: CASSPDTRSGELFF

clone_size: few
v_call: TRBV10-2
cdr3_aa: CASSVRAEETQYF

clone_size: .
v_call: TRBV11-2
cdr3_aa: CASRQGEFNTEAFF

clone_size: few
v_call: TRBV6-5
cdr3_aa: CASSQRSRSTQYF